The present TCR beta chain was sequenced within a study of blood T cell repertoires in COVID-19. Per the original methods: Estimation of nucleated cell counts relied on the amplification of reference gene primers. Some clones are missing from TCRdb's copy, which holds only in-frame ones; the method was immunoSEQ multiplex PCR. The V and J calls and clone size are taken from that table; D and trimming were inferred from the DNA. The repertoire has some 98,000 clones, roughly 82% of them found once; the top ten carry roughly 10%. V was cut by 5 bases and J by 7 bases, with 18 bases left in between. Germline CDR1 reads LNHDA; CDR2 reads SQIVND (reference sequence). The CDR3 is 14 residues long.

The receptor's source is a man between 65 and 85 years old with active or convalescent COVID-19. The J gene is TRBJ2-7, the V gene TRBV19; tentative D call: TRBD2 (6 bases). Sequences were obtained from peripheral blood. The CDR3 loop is CASSYTRAGGEQYF. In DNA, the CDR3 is TGTGCCAGTAGTTATACGAGGGCTGGAGGGGAGCAGTACTTC.